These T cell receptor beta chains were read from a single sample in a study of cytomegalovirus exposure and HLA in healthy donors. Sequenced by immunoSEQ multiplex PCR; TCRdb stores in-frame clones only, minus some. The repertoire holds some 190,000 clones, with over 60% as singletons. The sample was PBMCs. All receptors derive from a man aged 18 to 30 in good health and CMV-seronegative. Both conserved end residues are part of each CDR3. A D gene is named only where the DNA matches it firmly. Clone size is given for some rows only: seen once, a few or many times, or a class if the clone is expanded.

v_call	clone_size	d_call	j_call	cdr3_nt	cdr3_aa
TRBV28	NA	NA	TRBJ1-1	TGTGCCAGCAGTTCCCTGACAGGAATTAACACTGAAGCTTTCTTT	CASSSLTGINTEAFF
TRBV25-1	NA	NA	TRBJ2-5	TGTGCCAGCAGTGAATGGGGTACGGGCAGGGCTCAAGAGACCCAGTACTTC	CASSEWGTGRAQETQYF
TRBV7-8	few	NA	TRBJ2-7	TGTGCCAGCAGCCTTCGGCGGGATTTGGCCGAGCAGTACTTC	CASSLRRDLAEQYF
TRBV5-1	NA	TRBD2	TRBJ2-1	TGCGCCAGCAGCGAACTAGCGGGGAATTACAATGAGCAGTTCTTC	CASSELAGNYNEQFF
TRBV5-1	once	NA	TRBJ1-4	TGCGCCAGCCTCTCCCGGGGAGCAGGAGAAAAACTGTTTTTT	CASLSRGAGEKLFF
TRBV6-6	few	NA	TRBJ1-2	TGTGCCAGCCGTAGAGAAGGTGGAGCAAACTATGGCTACACCTTC	CASRREGGANYGYTF
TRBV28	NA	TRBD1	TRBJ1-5	TGTGCCAGCAGTTTATTACAGGGGGGAGGCCAGCCCCAGCATTTT	CASSLLQGGGQPQHF
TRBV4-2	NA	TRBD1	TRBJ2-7	TGTGCCAGCAGCCGCCCGACAGGGCCCTACGAGCAGTACTTC	CASSRPTGPYEQYF
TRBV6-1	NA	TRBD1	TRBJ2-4	TGTGCCAGCAGTGAGGACAGGGGACTAGCCAAAAACATTCAGTACTTC	CASSEDRGLAKNIQYF
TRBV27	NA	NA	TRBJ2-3	TGTGCCAGCAGCCTCAAAAGCGGAAACACAGATACGCAGTATTTT	CASSLKSGNTDTQYF
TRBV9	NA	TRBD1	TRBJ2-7	TGTGCCAGCAGCGTCCGGGACAGGGGCTCCGAGCAGTACTTC	CASSVRDRGSEQYF
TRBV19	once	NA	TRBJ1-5	TGTGCCAGTACAGACTTCAATCAGCCCCAGCATTTT	CASTDFNQPQHF
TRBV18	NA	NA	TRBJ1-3	TGTGCCAGCTCACCCACGCCCGGTGGAAACACCATATATTTT	CASSPTPGGNTIYF
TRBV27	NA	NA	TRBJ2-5	TGTGCCAGCAGGAGAAACCGAGAGACCCAGTACTTC	CASRRNRETQYF
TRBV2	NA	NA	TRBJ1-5	TGTGCCAGCACTGGAACAGGGAATCTAAAACAGCCCCAGCATTTT	CASTGTGNLKQPQHF
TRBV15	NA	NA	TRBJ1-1	TGTGCCACCAGAGATGGGGGGGTGCGGACTGAAGCTTTCTTT	CATRDGGVRTEAFF
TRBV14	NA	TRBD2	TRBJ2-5	TGTGCCAGCAGGCGAACTAGCGGGAGTGAAGAGACCCAGTACTTC	CASRRTSGSEETQYF
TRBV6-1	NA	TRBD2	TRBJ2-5	TGTGCCAGCAGTGACCCTGGGACTAGCGGAGAGACCCAGTACTTC	CASSDPGTSGETQYF
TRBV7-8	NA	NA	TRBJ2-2	TGTGCCAGCAGCTTCAAAGGGGCGGGGGCCTCGAACACCGGGGAGCTGTTTTTT	CASSFKGAGASNTGELFF
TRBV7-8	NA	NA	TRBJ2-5	TGTGCCAGCAGCGAGACGGAGGGACTGGAGACCCAGTACTTC	CASSETEGLETQYF
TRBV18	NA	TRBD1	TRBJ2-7	TGTGCCAGCTCAGATACCATGGTAGGGACAGGCGGAACCTACGAGCAGTACTTC	CASSDTMVGTGGTYEQYF
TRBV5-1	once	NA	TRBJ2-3	TGCGCCAGCAGCTCCCGCCGGGGGGCAGGGGATACGCAGTATTTT	CASSSRRGAGDTQYF
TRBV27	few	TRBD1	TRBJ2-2	TGTGCCAGCAGTTTATGGCAGGGACAGGGGTTCACCGGGGAGCTGTTTTTT	CASSLWQGQGFTGELFF
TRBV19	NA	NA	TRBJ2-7	TGTGCCAGTAGGCCCCCAGGCGGGACCCACGAGCAGTACTTC	CASRPPGGTHEQYF
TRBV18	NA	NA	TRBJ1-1	TGTGCCAGCTCACCACCGTCGAGGTGGGGCGAAGCTTTCTTT	CASSPPSRWGEAFF
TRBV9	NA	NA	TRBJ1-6	TGTGCCAGCAGCGGTAGGGGAACTAATTCACCCCTCCACTTT	CASSGRGTNSPLHF
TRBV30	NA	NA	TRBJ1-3	TGTGCCTGCAGGGCCCCATCGGGAAACACCATATATTTT	CACRAPSGNTIYF
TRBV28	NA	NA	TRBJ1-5	TGTGCCAGCAGCCTGTCGGGTCAGCCCCAGCATTTT	CASSLSGQPQHF
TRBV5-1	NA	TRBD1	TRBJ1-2	TGCGCCAGCAGCCCCCAGGGACAGATATATTATGGCTACACCTTC	CASSPQGQIYYGYTF